This paragraph reports one T cell receptor beta chain. The antigen is unknown. Sequenced by immunoSEQ multiplex PCR; TCRdb stores in-frame clones only, minus some. This repertoire shows 25,000 to 30,000 clones, 85% to 90% found once; its top ten account for roughly 5.4%. This sample stems from a study of lymphopenia after photon versus proton radiotherapy. Findings of the study overall: Post-nadir diversity loss with photons came from oligoclonal expansion, particularly CD8+ Temra cells.

CDR1 and CDR2 from the germline V gene are ENHRY and SYGVKD. V was pared by 4 bases and J by 2 bases, with 15 bases between. The CDR3 is made up of 15 amino acids. The sample here was peripheral blood, taken from a patient treated with photon-based radiotherapy. The sequence was collected from a man aged 25-45 years with gastric cancer. The chain links TRBV10-3 to TRBJ2-7; maybe TRBD2 (6 bases). The CDR3 here is CAISGGDREPYEQYF. CDR3 sequence (DNA): TGTGCCATCAGTGGAGGTGATCGGGAGCCCTACGAGCAGTACTTC.